The clone carrying this T cell receptor beta chain was observed a single time. What it binds is not known. This specimen belongs to a study of radiotherapy plus CTLA-4 blockade in lung cancer. Across the whole study: With less than 40% of patients having disease control, objective responses were seen in about 17%. General study findings and limits: In blood, after radiotherapy plus ipilimumab, tumor-derived TCR clones expanded. Reports identified early blood T cell clone dynamics, with interferon-beta, as the best response predictor.

Clones were sequenced by immunoSEQ multiplex PCR, and TCRdb holds only the in-frame ones, with some missing. The sample contains about 46,000 clones, 60% to 80% of which appear only once. The germline V gene has CDR1 LGHNA and CDR2 YSLEER. Trimming left V 4 bases short and J 5 bases short, with 11 bases between. This CDR3 comprises 13 residues. The V and J genes are TRBV4-3 and TRBJ1-1, with D possibly TRBD1 on 6 matching bases. The clonotype comes from a human donor with non-small cell lung cancer whose response to radiotherapy plus ipilimumab could not be evaluated. The sequenced sample was peripheral blood, obtained from a patient treated with radiotherapy plus ipilimumab. The chain's CDR3 is CASSLGGRTEAFF. Here the CDR3 DNA reads TGCGCCAGCAGCCTGGGGGGGCGGACTGAAGCTTTCTTT.